Below, one T cell receptor (beta chain) is given with its context. This specimen comes from a study of shared clonotypes between healthy human individuals. Clones were read by immunoSEQ multiplex PCR, and TCRdb kept only the in-frame ones, dropping some. This sample has roughly 810,000 clones, with 96% found just once. V dropped 5 bases and J dropped 2; count of bases not matched to a gene: 1. CDR1 and CDR2 (germline): LGHNA, YNFKEQ. The CDR3 is 14 amino acids. The naive CD8 fraction comprised CD45RO-negative cells positively selected for CCR7 and excluded terminally differentiated effector memory CD45RA+ cells.

The TCR sequence derives from a man aged 25 to 45 in good health. The sample comprised naive CD8+ T cells sorted from blood. The chain is built from TRBV4-2 and TRBJ2-1, with 9 bases aligning to TRBD2. CDR3 DNA: TGTGCCAGCAGCAGCGGGAGGACCTACAATGAGCAGTTCTTC. This translates into CASSSGRTYNEQFF.